The 30 T cell receptor beta chains given below trace back to one sample, sequenced in a study of T-cell reconstitution after alpha-beta-depleted transplantation in children. As it was prepared, the TCRbeta library received unique molecular identifiers. Each CDR3 protein gets one entry after TCRdb re-called the PCR reads with MiXCR. The sample lists fewer than 550,000 distinct CDR3 sequences, roughly 10% occurring once. Material: PBMCs, mostly from graft donor cells, obtained 180 days after TCRalphabeta/CD19-depleted stem cell transplant. These receptors came from a female patient aged 2-10 years who had a stem cell transplant for aplastic anemia, so the T cells may come from the graft donor.

The V gene is TRBV10-3, the J gene TRBJ2-1, with 11 bases that match TRBD2. The CDR3 sequence is 15 residues long. CDR1 and CDR2 (germline): ENHRY, SYGVKD. Trimming took 4 bases from V and 7 from J; bases not matched to a gene: 6. CDR3 sequence: CAISGTSGSRNEQFF. CDR3 sequence (DNA): TGTGCCATCAGTGGGACTAGCGGGTCGCGGAATGAGCAGTTCTTC.

The chain is built from TRBV7-2 and TRBJ2-3; no clear D gene. This CDR3 spans 17 amino acids. V lost 3 bases, J lost 6 bases, and 22 bases lay in between. Germline lookup yields CDR1 SGHTA and CDR2 FQGNSA. CDR3 sequence reads: CASSFEKRLIIGDTQYF. CDR3 sequence (DNA): TGTGCCAGCAGCTTCGAGAAACGTTTAATCATCGGTGATACGCAGTATTTT.

This clonotype showed up many times. This chain links TRBV6-4 with TRBJ1-1; 9 bases are a match to TRBD1. Germline V lookup: CDR1 MRHNA, CDR2 SNTAGT. J gave up 6 bases and V 6 bases, and 11 bases lay outside the gene matches. The CDR3 extends over 15 amino acids. The CDR3 region is CASRMSGTGSPEAFF. The CDR3 DNA sequence: TGTGCCAGCAGAATGTCCGGGACAGGGTCCCCTGAAGCTTTCTTT.

This clonotype was detected only a few times. The DNA for the CDR3 is TGTGCCAGCAGACGAAGCGGGGGGGTTTACAATGAGCAGTTCTTC. Translated: CASRRSGGVYNEQFF. The chain carries TRBV7-2 and TRBJ2-1; 10 nucleotides match TRBD2. CDR1 and CDR2 from the germline V gene are SGHTA and FQGNSA. J lost 4 bases, V lost 6 bases, and 6 bases had no gene match. The CDR3 spans 15 residues.

The V gene is TRBV27, the J gene TRBJ1-2; the D gene is possibly TRBD1 (6 bases). This CDR3 spans 16 amino acids. Germline V gene sequence: CDR1 MNHEY, CDR2 SMNVEV (reference sequence). V lost 4 bases to trimming and J lost 4 bases, with 19 bases between them. CDR3 protein: CASSSAGTQNRYGYTF. CDR3 coding DNA: TGTGCCAGCAGTTCAGCCGGGACACAAAACCGCTATGGCTACACCTTC.

This clonotype was counted a few times. CDR3 DNA: TGTGCCATCAGCAGGGGAACCCAAGAGACCCAGTACTTC. It codes for CAISRGTQETQYF. This chain connects TRBV10-3 to TRBJ2-5; a weak D match, TRBD1 (6 bases). V dropped 6 bases and J dropped 1 base, with 9 bases sitting between them. The CDR3 totals 13 residues. Per the germline V gene, CDR1 is ENHRY and CDR2 is SYGVKD.

The V call is TRBV20-1, the J call TRBJ1-4, with D unclear. The CDR3 length is 17 residues. Trimming took 1 base from V and 0 from J, leaving 15 bases between them. Germline values: CDR1 DFQATT, CDR2 SNEGSKA (reference sequence). The CDR3, as DNA: TGCAGTGCTAGAGTTATCCCCGGACTTGCAACTAATGAAAAACTGTTTTTT. The encoded protein is CSARVIPGLATNEKLFF.

The chain employs TRBV7-2 and TRBJ2-1; TRBD2 aligns across 10 bases. This CDR3 has 17 amino acids. The germline CDR1 and CDR2 sequences are SGHTA and FQGNSA. After removal of 1 base from V and 4 bases from J, the junction contained 7 bases not matched to a gene. This CDR3 reads CASSLVSSGRAYNEQFF. In nucleotides, the CDR3 is TGTGCCAGCAGCTTAGTTTCTAGCGGGAGAGCTTACAATGAGCAGTTCTTC.

This clonotype was detected ten times or more. J is TRBJ2-7 and V is TRBV29-1; TRBD1 agrees at 10 bases. The CDR3 is 12 residues long. Trimming took 4 bases from V and 4 from J; bases not matched to a gene: 1. Per germline, CDR1 SQVTM and CDR2 ANQGSEA. In DNA form, the CDR3 reads TGCAGCGTTGCGGACAGGGGGTACGAGCAGTACTTC. Amino acids: CSVADRGYEQYF.

A single count supports this clonotype. A much larger clone is a single base away; this may be a read error. CDR3 nucleotide sequence: TGCAGCGTTGAAAATCAGTTTAGGGGGCAAGAGACCCAGTACTTC. Its translation: CSVENQFRGQETQYF. The chain combines TRBV29-1 with TRBJ2-5, with TRBD1 as a possible D gene (6 bases). Trimming removed 2 bases at V and 2 bases at J, with 15 bases between. Germline CDR1 reads SQVTM; CDR2 reads ANQGSEA. The CDR3 covers 15 residues.

There are many counts of this clonotype. The CDR3 loop reads CASRKGHQETQYF. The DNA of the CDR3 is TGTGCCAGCAGAAAGGGCCACCAAGAGACCCAGTACTTC. The chain joins TRBV12-3 or TRBV12-4 to TRBJ2-5; no definite D call. This CDR3 has 13 residues. Trimming left V 6 bases short and J 0 bases short, with 8 bases between.

This clonotype came up many times. The genes are TRBV15 and TRBJ2-4; 7 bases are shared with TRBD1. CDR3 length: 15 residues. Germline-derived CDR1 and CDR2 are LNHNV and YYDKDF (reference sequence). V trimming: 0 bases; J trimming: 6 bases; junction bases outside the gene matches: 5. This CDR3 is CATSRDKGARNIQYF. The CDR3, as DNA: TGTGCCACCAGCAGAGACAAGGGGGCTCGAAACATTCAGTACTTC.

This clonotype was recorded a few times. The CDR3 is CATGAGYEQYV. The DNA of the CDR3 is TGTGCCACTGGGGCAGGCTACGAGCAGTACGTC. This rearrangement joins TRBV7-9 to TRBJ2-7; TRBD1 is a possible D gene (5 bases). Germline CDR1 is SEHNR and CDR2 is FQNEAQ (reference sequence). V lost 10 bases to trimming and J lost 3 bases, with 10 bases between them. The CDR3 runs to 11 residues.

This clonotype was seen only a few times. The chain uses TRBV12-3 or TRBV12-4 and TRBJ1-6; no definite D call. The CDR3 is 14 residues long. Trimming cost V 2 bases and J 10 bases, with 12 bases left between them. The CDR3 region is CASSLSSLGSPLHF. The CDR3 bases are TGTGCCAGCAGTTTAAGCAGTCTCGGCTCACCCCTCCACTTT.

The rearrangement links TRBV7-2 to TRBJ2-7; D call uncertain. CDR1 is SGHTA, CDR2 FQGNSA, per germline. Trimming removed 1 base from V and 7 bases from J, with 14 bases in between. CDR3 length: 14 residues. The CDR3, as DNA: TGTGCCAGCAGCTTAGGGGCTTACCACCCGGAGCAGTACTTC. Translation: CASSLGAYHPEQYF.

This clonotype has only a few counts. J is TRBJ2-1 and V is TRBV7-8; 7 positions agree with TRBD2. V shed 5 bases and J 2 bases; nucleotides not matched to a gene: 9. The CDR3 is 16 amino acids. Germline V gene lookup returns CDR1 SGHVS and CDR2 FQNEAQ. CDR3 amino acids: CASSPRTSEPYNEQFF. The CDR3 bases are TGTGCCAGCAGCCCCCGTACTAGCGAACCCTACAATGAGCAGTTCTTC.

There are a few counts of this clonotype. V usage is TRBV12-5 and J usage is TRBJ1-1; TRBD1 matches at 9 bases. In germline, CDR1 is LGHNT, CDR2 FRNRAP. J lost 6 bases, V lost 9 bases, and 14 bases had no gene match. CDR3 size: 15 residues. In DNA form, the CDR3 reads TGTGCTAGCTATCAATCTGGGACAGGGACGGCTGAAGCTTTCTTT. Protein: CASYQSGTGTAEAFF.

The chain carries TRBV12-3 or TRBV12-4 and TRBJ2-5; D unresolved. CDR3 length: 14 amino acids. The V gene lost 7 bases and the J gene lost 4 bases, with 16 bases spanning the gap. CDR3 amino acids: CASTLDIIGETQYF. The CDR3 DNA sequence: TGTGCCAGCACCCTAGACATTATTGGAGAGACCCAGTACTTC.

This clonotype was counted at least ten times. V is TRBV5-1 and J is TRBJ2-1; D is unresolved. Germline CDR1 and CDR2: SGHRS and YFSETQ. With 6 bases removed from V and 7 bases from J, the gap between germline ends came to 8 bases. This CDR3 is built from 11 residues. The CDR3 coding sequence is TGCGCCAGCACCAATCCAAATGAGCAGTTCTTC. Translating it yields CASTNPNEQFF. The full variable domain, with the rest looked up from reference TRBV5-1 and TRBJ2-1, is KAGVTQTPRYLIKTRGQQVTLSCSPISGHRSVSWYQQTPGQGLQFLFEYFSETQRNKGNFPGRFSGRQFSNSRSEMNVSTLELGDSALYLCASTNPNEQFFGPGTRLTVL.

The CDR3 DNA is TGCAGTGCTAGAGATGCCAGGGACCCCACAGATACGCAGTATTTT. It specifies CSARDARDPTDTQYF. V and J are TRBV20-1 and TRBJ2-3; D is possibly TRBD1 or TRBD2 (5 bases each). In germline, CDR1 is DFQATT, CDR2 SNEGSKA (reference sequence). CDR3 length: 15 residues. V lost 0 bases and J lost 2, with 12 bases in between.

V gene TRBV3-1 combines with J gene TRBJ2-2; D remains ambiguous. Trimming stripped 1 base from V and 4 bases from J, with 10 bases between. CDR1 is LGHDT, CDR2 YNNKEL, per germline (reference sequence). The CDR3 spans 15 residues. The CDR3 here is CASSQVVAGTGELFF. In DNA form, the CDR3 reads TGTGCCAGCAGCCAAGTAGTAGCCGGCACCGGGGAGCTGTTTTTT.

This clonotype was counted only a few times. V gene TRBV5-1 combines with J gene TRBJ2-1; weak D call: TRBD1 (6 bases). This CDR3 contains 16 residues. In germline, CDR1 is SGHRS, CDR2 YFSETQ. V lost 3 bases and J lost 0, with 13 bases in between. The CDR3 protein is CASSSRQVLSYNEQFF. As DNA, the CDR3 is TGCGCCAGCAGCTCGCGACAGGTCCTCTCCTACAATGAGCAGTTCTTC.

The table lists this clonotype with a few counts. The rearrangement uses TRBV6-5 and TRBJ1-2, with a possible D match to TRBD1 (6 bases). Looked up from germline, CDR1 is MNHEY and CDR2 is SVGAGI. Trimming stripped 0 bases from V and 4 bases from J, with 12 bases between. CDR3 length equals 15 residues. This CDR3 is CASSYSEQGGYGYTF. CDR3 DNA: TGTGCCAGCAGTTACTCTGAACAGGGAGGCTATGGCTACACCTTC.

This clonotype turned up a few times. V gene TRBV11-2 combines with J gene TRBJ2-3, with TRBD1 matching 7 bases. The CDR3 has 15 residues. Germline loops: CDR1 SGHAT, CDR2 FQNNGV. J lost 5 bases, V lost 1 base, and 6 bases had no gene match. The CDR3 DNA is TGTGCCAGCAGCTTAGGTGACAGGGTGGGAGATACGCAGTATTTT. It specifies CASSLGDRVGDTQYF.

In this sample, this clonotype turned up a few times. The V gene is TRBV20-1, the J gene TRBJ2-7; D might be TRBD2 (6 bases). In germline, CDR1 is DFQATT, CDR2 SNEGSKA (reference sequence). CDR3 length: 12 residues. CDR3 nucleotide sequence: TGCAGGAGTAGGGCGGGGTCCTACGAGCAGTACGTC. Its protein is CRSRAGSYEQYV.

This clonotype was detected a few times. The V call is TRBV7-3, the J call TRBJ2-1; TRBD2 aligns across 11 bases. Losses at the gene ends were 5 bases for V and 7 bases for J; bases not matched to a gene: 7. Germline-derived CDR1 and CDR2 are SGHTA and FQGTGA. The CDR3 runs 15 residues. The CDR3 DNA is TGTGCCAGCAGCCCCCTAGCGGGAGGAAAGAATGAGCAGTTCTTC. Protein: CASSPLAGGKNEQFF.

The CDR3: CASSQTSGRERYEQYF. The CDR3 bases are TGTGCCAGCAGTCAAACTAGCGGGCGAGAACGGTACGAGCAGTACTTC. The chain links TRBV28 to TRBJ2-7; 9 nucleotides agree with TRBD2. This CDR3 region has 16 residues. With 5 bases clipped from V and 4 bases from J, the junction kept 12 bases outside the gene matches. CDR1 and CDR2 (germline): MDHEN, SYDVKM.

The V gene is TRBV28, the J gene TRBJ2-7; 8 bases fit TRBD1. Germline CDR1 is MDHEN and CDR2 is SYDVKM. The CDR3 is made up of 15 amino acids. V lost 1 base to trimming and J lost 3 bases; unmatched junction nucleotides: 5. The CDR3 loop reads CASSLSGQGFYEQYF. CDR3 DNA sequence: TGTGCCAGCAGTTTATCTGGACAGGGATTCTACGAGCAGTACTTC. The whole variable domain, filled in from reference TRBV28 and TRBJ2-7, reads DVKVTQSSRYLVKRTGEKVFLECVQDMDHENMFWYRQDPGLGLRLIYFSYDVKMKEKGDIPEGYSVSREKKERFSLILESASTNQTSMYLCASSLSGQGFYEQYFGPGTRLTVT.

V usage is TRBV20-1 and J usage is TRBJ2-6; unclear D gene. Germline V gene data show CDR1 as DFQATT and CDR2 as SNEGSKA (reference sequence). V was clipped by 4 bases and J by 2 bases, with 6 bases between them. The CDR3 length is 13 residues. The CDR3 nucleotides are TGCAGTGCTATACGGGCTGGGGCCAACGTCCTGACTTTC. It specifies CSAIRAGANVLTF.

The V gene is TRBV18, the J gene TRBJ2-1; 7 bases are a match to TRBD2. Germline-derived CDR1 and CDR2 are KGHSH and LQKENI. CDR3 length: 16 residues. Trimming took 3 bases from V and 5 from J; bases not matched to a gene: 10. The CDR3 region has the DNA TGTGCCAGCTCACCTCTAGGACTAGGAGTCGACAATGAGCAGTTCTTC. As protein: CASSPLGLGVDNEQFF.